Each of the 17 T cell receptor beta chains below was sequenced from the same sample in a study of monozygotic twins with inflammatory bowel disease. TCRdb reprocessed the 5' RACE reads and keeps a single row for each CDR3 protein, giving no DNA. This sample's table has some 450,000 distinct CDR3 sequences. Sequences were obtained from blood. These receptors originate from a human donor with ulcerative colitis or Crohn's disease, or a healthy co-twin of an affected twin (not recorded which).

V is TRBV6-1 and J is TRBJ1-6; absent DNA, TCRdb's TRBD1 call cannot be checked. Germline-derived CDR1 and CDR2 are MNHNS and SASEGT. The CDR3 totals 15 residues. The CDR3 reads CASTLQGQNNSPLHF.

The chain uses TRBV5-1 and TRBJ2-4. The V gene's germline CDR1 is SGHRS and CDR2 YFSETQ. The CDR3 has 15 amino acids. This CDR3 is CASSRTDPAKNIQYF.

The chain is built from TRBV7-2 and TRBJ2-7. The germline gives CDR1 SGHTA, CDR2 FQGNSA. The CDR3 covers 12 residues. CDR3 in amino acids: CACSLLSYEQYF.

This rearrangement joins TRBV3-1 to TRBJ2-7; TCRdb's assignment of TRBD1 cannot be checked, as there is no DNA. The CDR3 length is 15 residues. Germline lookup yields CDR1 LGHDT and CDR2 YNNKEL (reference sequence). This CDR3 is CASSPGEGGIYEQYF.

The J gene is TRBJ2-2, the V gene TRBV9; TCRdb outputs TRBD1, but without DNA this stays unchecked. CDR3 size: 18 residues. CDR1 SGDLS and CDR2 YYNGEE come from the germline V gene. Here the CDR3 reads CASSGRGTKDTNTGELFF.

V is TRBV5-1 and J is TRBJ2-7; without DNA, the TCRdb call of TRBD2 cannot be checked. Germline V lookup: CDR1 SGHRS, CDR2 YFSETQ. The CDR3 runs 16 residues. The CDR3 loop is CASSLRTSGSSYEQYF.

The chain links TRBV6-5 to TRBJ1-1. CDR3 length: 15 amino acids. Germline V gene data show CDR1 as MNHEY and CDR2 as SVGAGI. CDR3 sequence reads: CASSSANRALTEAFF.

CDR3 loop: CASSGLGPQHF. This chain uses TRBV19 with TRBJ1-5. The germline gives CDR1 LNHDA, CDR2 SQIVND (reference sequence). The CDR3 consists of 11 residues.

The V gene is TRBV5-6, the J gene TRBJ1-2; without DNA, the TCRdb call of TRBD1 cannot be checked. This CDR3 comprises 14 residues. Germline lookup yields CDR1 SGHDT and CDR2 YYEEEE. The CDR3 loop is CASSFDPRGYGYTF.

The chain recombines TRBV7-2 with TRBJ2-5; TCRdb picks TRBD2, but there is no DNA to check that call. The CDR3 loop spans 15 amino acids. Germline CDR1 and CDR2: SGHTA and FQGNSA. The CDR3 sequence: CASSGRLVSAETQYF.

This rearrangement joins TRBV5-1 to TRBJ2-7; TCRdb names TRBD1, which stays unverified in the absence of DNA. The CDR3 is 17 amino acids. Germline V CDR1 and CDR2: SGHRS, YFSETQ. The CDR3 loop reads CASSLEGGSLPWDEQYF.

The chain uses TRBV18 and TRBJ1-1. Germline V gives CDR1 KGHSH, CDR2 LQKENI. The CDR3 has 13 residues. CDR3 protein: CAGSSQENTEAFF.

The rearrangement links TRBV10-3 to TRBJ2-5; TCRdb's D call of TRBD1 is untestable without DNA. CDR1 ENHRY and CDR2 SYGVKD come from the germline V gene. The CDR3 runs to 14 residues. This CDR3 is CAISVNRGPETQYF.

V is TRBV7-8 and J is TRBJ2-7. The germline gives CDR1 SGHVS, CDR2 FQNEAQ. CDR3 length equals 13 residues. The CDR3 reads CASRISSSYEQYF.

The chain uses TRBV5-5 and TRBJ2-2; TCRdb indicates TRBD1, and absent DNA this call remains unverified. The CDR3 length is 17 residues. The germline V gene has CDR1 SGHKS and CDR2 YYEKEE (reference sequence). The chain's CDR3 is CASSLDTGGLLTGELFF.

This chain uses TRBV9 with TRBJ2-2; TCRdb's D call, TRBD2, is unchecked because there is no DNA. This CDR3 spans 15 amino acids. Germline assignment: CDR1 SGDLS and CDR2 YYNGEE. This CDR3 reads CASSVGTSFPGELFF.

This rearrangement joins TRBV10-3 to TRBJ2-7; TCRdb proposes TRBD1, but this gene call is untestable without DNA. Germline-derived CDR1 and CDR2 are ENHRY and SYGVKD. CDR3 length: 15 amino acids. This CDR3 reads CAIKVKGTGNHEQYF.